This T cell receptor (beta chain) comes out of a study of patients and donors after allogeneic stem cell transplantation. The V and J ends lost 0 bases and 1 base respectively, with 7 bases between them. Germline V lookup: CDR1 SGHKS, CDR2 YYEKEE (reference sequence). CDR3 length: 15 residues. TCRdb re-called the RT-PCR reads with MiXCR, one entry per CDR3 protein. Of more than 150,000 distinct CDR3 sequences listed, 41% are singletons. This receptor was taken from a human donor who was either an allogeneic HSCT recipient or a stem cell or donor lymphocyte infusion donor (not recorded which). It is not recorded whose cells these are; they may come from a transplant donor. The chain joins TRBV5-5 to TRBJ2-2; D not resolved. Source material: blood, either unsorted or a sorted T cell fraction (not recorded which). The CDR3 spells CASSLGVGNTGELFF. CDR3 DNA sequence: TGTGCCAGCAGCTTGGGTGTCGGGAACACCGGGGAGCTGTTTTTT. The variable domain in full, with the rest retrieved from reference TRBV5-5 and TRBJ2-2, is DAGVTQSPTHLIKTRGQQVTLRCSPISGHKSVSWYQQVLGQGPQFIFQYYEKEERGRGNFPDRFSARQFPNYSSELNVNALLLGDSALYLCASSLGVGNTGELFFGEGSRLTVL.